This TCR beta chain originates from a study of blood T cell repertoires in COVID-19. Study overall: Spain, Italy and the United States supplied samples that represented acute and convalescent COVID-19. T cells, B-cell-depleted T cells, or PBMCs supplied cDNA or gDNA.

Methods used by the authors: For nucleated cells, counts were estimated from reference gene primer amplification. The table came from immunoSEQ multiplex PCR; TCRdb's copy has only in-frame clones and leaves some out. V and J calls and clone size are as listed in that table; D and trimming were resolved from the DNA. The sample includes fewer than 60,000 clones, less than 85% of them seen just once. The CDR3 is 13 amino acids. V trimming: 2 bases; J trimming: 6 bases; junction bases outside the gene matches: 0. Germline assignment: CDR1 MNHEY and CDR2 SMNVEV (reference sequence). The rearrangement links TRBV27 to TRBJ1-5, with 8 bases identical to TRBD1. This clonotype was sampled from a man in his 60s with acute or convalescent COVID-19. Sequenced material: peripheral blood. The CDR3 loop reads CASSLDRGQPQHF. CDR3 DNA sequence: TGTGCCAGCAGTTTAGACAGGGGTCAGCCCCAGCATTTT.